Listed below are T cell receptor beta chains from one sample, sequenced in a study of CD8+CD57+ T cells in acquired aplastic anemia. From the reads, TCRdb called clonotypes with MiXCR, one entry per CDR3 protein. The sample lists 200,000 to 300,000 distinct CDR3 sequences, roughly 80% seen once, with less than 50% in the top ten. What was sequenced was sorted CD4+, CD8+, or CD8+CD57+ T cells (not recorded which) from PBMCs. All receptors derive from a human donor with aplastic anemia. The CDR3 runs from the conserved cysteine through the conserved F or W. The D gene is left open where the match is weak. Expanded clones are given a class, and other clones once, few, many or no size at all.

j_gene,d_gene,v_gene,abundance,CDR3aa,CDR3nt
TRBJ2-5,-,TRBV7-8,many,CASSLAGGTKETQYF,TGTGCCAGCAGCTTAGCGGGCGGGACAAAAGAGACCCAGTACTTC
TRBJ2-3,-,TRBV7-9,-,CASSYSSGFANTGF,TGTGCCAGCAGTTACTCATCCGGGTTCGCGAACACCGGGTTT
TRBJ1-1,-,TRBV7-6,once,CASTLGRVPSGANTEAFF,TGTGCCAGCACCCTAGGGAGGGTCCCCTCTGGGGCGAACACTGAAGCTTTCTTT
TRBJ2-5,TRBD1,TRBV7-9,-,CASRGQGQETQYF,TGTGCCAGCAGGGGACAGGGCCAAGAGACCCAGTACTTC
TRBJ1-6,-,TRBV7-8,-,CASSLAGGPGSQYHF,TGTGCCAGCAGCTTAGCGGGAGGTCCCGGGTCGCAGTATCACTTT
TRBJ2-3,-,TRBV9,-,CASSLGGSTDTQYF,TGTGCCAGCAGCTTAGGAGGGAGCACAGATACGCAGTATTTT
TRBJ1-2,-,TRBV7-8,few,CASSEGTANNYGYTF,TGTGCCAGCAGCGAAGGGACCGCGAATAACTATGGCTACACCTTC
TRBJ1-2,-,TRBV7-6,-,CASSLHASGCSTDYTF,TGTGCCAGCAGCTTGCACGCGAGCGGGTGCAGCACAGATTACACCTTC
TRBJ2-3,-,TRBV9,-,CASSVGDEDSHEHF,TGTGCCAGCAGCGTGGGGGATGAAGACTCCCACGAGCATTTT
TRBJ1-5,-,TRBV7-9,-,CASSFQGSQAKHF,TGTGCCAGCAGCTTTCAAGGGAGTCAGGCGAAGCATTTT
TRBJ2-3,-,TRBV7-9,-,CASSFRGSRGDTEYF,TGTGCCAGCAGCTTTCGGGGAAGCAGGGGGGATACTGAGTATTTT
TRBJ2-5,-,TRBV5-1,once,CASSLVGSGKTQYF,TGTGCCAGCAGCTTGGTAGGGTCTGGAAAGACCCAGTACTTC
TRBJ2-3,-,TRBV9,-,CASSVYQNSYTQYF,TGTGCCAGCAGCGTATACCAGAACTCCTACACGCAGTATTTT
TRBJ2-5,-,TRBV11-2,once,CATSTINGEETQYF,TGTGCCACCAGCACAATCAACGGGGAAGAGACCCAGTACTTC
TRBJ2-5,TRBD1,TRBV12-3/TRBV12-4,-,CASSLQGTEGEYLYF,TGTGCCAGCAGTCTACAGGGGACCGAGGGAGAGTACTTGTACTTC
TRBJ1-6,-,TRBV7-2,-,CASSLDRVSAYNSPLHF,TGTGCCAGCAGCTTAGATAGGGTGAGCGCCTATAATTCACCCCTCCACTTT
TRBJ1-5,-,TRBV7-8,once,CASSLEGGHSTQHF,TGTGCCAGCAGCTTAGAGGGAGGTCACTCAACCCAGCATTTT
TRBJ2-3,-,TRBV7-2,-,CASSFEGDGTALYF,TGTGCCAGCAGCTTTGAGGGAGACGGGACTGCGCTGTATTTT
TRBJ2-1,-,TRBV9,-,CASSEGVASSQDEQFF,TGTGCCAGCAGCGAGGGGGTCGCGAGCAGTCAGGACGAGCAGTTCTTC
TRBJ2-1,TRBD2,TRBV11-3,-,CASSLQLSGGSDEQFF,TGTGCCAGCAGCTTACAACTGAGCGGGGGGAGCGATGAGCAGTTCTTC
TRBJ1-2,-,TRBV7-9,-,CASSLNRIHPSTLTF,-
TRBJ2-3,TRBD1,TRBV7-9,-,CASSLAGGADNDYF,TGTGCCAGCAGCTTGGCAGGGGGCGCCGACAATGACTACTTT
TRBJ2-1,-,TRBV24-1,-,CATRGRRENEQFF,TGTGCCACCAGAGGTAGAAGGGAGAATGAGCAGTTCTTC
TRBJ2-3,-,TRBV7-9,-,CASSLAAETENYYF,TGTGCCAGCAGCTTAGCAGCAGAGACCGAGAACTACTATTTT
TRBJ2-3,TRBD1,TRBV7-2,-,CASRLDRGLTDTQYF,TGTGCCAGCAGGTTGGACAGGGGGCTTACAGATACGCAGTATTTT
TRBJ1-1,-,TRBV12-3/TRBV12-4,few,CASSKDLTGNTEAFF,TGTGCCAGCAGTAAAGATCTGACAGGGAACACTGAAGCTTTCTTT
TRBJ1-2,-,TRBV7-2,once,CASSLARDGLVYGTF,TGTGCCAGCAGCTTGGCGAGGGACGGGCTCGTATATGGCACCTTC
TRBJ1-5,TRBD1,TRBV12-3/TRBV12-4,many,CASSLGGQVNQPQHF,TGTGCCAGCAGTTTAGGGGGACAGGTGAATCAGCCCCAGCATTTT
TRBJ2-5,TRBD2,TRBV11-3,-,CASSLEGTGTSGRGETQYF,TGCGCCAGCAGCTTAGAGGGGACAGGGACTAGCGGGAGGGGAGAGACCCAGTACTTC
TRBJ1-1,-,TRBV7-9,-,CASSLGTINTEAFF,TGCGCCAGCAGCTTAGGGACAATAAACACTGAAGCTTTCTTT
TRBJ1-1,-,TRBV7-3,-,CASRGGDREGGNTEAFF,TGTGCCAGCAGAGGAGGGGACCGAGAGGGAGGAAACACTGAAGCTTTCTTT
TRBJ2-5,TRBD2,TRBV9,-,CASSVGTSGGLVETQYF,TGTGCCAGCAGCGTAGGGACTAGCGGGGGCTTGGTAGAGACCCAGTACTTC
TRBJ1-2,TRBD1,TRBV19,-,CASSTGGQGGDGYTF,TGTGCCAGTAGTACCGGGGGACAGGGAGGCGATGGCTACACCTTC
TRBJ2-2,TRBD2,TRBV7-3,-,CASSGEGTWGGALFF,TGTGCCAGCAGCGGTGAGGGGACCTGGGGAGGGGCGCTGTTTTTT
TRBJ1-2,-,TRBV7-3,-,CASSSGGTWGETQTF,TGTGCCAGCAGTTCTGGAGGGACTTGGGGAGAGACCCAGACCTTC
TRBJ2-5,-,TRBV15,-,CATSRGSGQETQCF,TGTGCCACCAGCAGAGGCTCCGGCCAAGAGACCCAGTGCTTC
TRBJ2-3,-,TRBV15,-,CATSPGYTDTQYF,TGTGCCACCAGCCCAGGGTACACAGATACGCAGTATTTT
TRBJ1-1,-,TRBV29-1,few,CSVAGVNTEAFF,TGCAGCGTCGCGGGGGTGAACACTGAAGCTTTCTTT
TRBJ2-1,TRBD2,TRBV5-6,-,CASSLGEGVTYNEQFF,TGTGCCAGCAGCTTGGGGGAGGGAGTCACCTACAATGAGCAGTTCTTC
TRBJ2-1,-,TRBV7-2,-,CASSLQGGPDTHDQFF,TGTGCCAGCAGCTTACAGGGAGGTCCCGATACCCATGATCAGTTCTTC
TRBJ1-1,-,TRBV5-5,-,CASSFTLPGNTEAFF,TGTGCCAGCAGCTTCACTCTACCAGGGAACACTGAAGCTTTCTTT
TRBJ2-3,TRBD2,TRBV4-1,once,CEIGLSGGSTDTQYF,TGCGAGATCGGCCTGAGCGGGGGGAGCACAGATACGCAGTATTTT
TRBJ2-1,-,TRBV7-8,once,CASSFHPDETAFF,TGTGCCAGCAGCTTTCATCCAGACGAGACAGCGTTCTTC
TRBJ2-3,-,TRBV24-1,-,CASSDEETDTQYF,TGTGCCAGCAGTGACGAGGAAACAGATACGCAGTATTTT
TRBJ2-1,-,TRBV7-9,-,CASSVGGIHGEFF,TGTGCCAGCAGTGTTGGGGGGATCCATGGGGAGTTCTTC
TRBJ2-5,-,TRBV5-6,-,CASSLGETTSQETQYF,TGTGCCAGCAGCTTGGGCGAAACAACTAGTCAAGAGACCCAGTACTTC
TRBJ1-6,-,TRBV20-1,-,CSARVTGGNSPLHF,TGCAGTGCTAGAGTGACAGGCGGCAATTCACCCCTCCACTTT
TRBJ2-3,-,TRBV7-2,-,CASSFAPRVEQLFYF,TGTGCCAGCAGCTTTGCTCCGCGCGTGGAGCAGTTGTTCTATTTT
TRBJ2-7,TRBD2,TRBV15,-,CASSLERRGGSDAQYF,TGTGCCAGCAGCTTAGAAAGGCGCGGGGGGAGCGATGCGCAGTACTTC
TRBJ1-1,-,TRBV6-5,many,CASRRNARTEAFF,TGTGCCAGCAGAAGAAACGCGAGGACTGAAGCTTTCTTT
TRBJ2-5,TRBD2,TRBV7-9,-,CATSIGSERETQEF,TGTGCCACCAGCATTGGCAGCGAGCGGGAGACCCAGGAGTTC
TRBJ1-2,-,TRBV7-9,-,CASSLGRQSNYGYTF,TGTGCCAGCAGCTTAGGAAGACAGTCTAACTATGGTTACACCTTC
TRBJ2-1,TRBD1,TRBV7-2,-,CASSLRQGYLRYF,TGTGCCAGCAGCTTGAGACAGGGTTATCTGCGGTACTTC
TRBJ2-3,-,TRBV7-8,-,CASSFGGAGGQLYF,TGTGCCAGCAGCTTCGGGGGAGCGGGTGGACAGCTGTACTTT
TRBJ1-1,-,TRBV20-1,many,CSAPMLGRDTEAFF,TGCAGTGCCCCTATGTTAGGGAGGGACACTGAAGCTTTCTTT